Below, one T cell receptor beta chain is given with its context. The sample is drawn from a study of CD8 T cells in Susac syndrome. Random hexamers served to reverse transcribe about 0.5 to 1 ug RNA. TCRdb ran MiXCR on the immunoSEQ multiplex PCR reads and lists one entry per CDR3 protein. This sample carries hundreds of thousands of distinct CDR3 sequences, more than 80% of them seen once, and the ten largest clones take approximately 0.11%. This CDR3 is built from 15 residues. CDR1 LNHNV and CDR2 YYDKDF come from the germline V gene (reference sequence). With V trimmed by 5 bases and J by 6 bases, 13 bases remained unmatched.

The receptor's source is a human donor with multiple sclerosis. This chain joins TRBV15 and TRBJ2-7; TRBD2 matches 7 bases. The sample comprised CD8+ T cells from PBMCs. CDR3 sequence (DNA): TGTGCCACCAGCTCAGGGAAGCGGGAAAGGGGCGAGCAGTACTTC. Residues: CATSSGKRERGEQYF.